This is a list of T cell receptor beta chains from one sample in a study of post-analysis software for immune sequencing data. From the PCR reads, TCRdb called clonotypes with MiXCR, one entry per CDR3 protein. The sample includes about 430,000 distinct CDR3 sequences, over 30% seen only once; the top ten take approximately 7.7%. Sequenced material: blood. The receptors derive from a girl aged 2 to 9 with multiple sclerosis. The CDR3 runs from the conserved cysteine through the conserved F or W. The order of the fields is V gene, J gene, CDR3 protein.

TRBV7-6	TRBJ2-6	CASSKNGVGANVLTF
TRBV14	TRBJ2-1	CASSQGGLAGVREQFF
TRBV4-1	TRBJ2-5	CASSHASGGRFQETQYF
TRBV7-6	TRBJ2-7	CASSAGAGMDSYEQYF
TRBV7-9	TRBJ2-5	CASSLSVGLPYF
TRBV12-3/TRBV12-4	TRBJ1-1	CVSSLRPTEAFF
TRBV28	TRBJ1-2	CASSLRTADNYGYTF
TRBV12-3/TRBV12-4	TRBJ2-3	CASSFLGPITDAQYF
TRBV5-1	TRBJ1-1	CASSGGALNTEAFF
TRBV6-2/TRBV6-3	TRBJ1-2	CASSYWGGDGYTF
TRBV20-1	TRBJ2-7	CSATRDTPSYEQYF